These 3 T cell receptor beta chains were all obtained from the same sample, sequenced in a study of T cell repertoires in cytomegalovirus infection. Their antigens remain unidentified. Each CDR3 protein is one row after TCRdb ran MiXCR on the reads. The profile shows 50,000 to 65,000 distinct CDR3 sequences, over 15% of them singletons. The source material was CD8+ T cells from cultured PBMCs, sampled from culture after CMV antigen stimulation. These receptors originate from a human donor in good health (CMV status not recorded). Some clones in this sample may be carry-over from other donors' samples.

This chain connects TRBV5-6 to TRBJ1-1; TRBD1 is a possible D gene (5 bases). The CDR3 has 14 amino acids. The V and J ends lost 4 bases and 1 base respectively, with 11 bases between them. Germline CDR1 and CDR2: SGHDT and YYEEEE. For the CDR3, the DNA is TGTGCCAGCAGCCGGGACCCACGGAACACTGAAGCTTTCTTT. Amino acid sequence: CASSRDPRNTEAFF.

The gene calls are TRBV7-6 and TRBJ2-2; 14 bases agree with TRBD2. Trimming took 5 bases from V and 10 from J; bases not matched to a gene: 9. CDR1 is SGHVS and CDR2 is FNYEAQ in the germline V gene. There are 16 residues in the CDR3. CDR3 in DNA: TGTGCCAGCAGCGCGAGACTAGCGGGAGGGCCCGAGGAGCTGTTTTTT. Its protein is CASSARLAGGPEELFF.

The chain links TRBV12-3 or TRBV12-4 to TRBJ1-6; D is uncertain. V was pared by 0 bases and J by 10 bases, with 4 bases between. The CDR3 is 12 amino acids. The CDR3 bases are TGTGCCAGCAGTTTAGCCCCCTCACCCCTCCACTTT. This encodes CASSLAPSPLHF.